The present T cell receptor (beta chain) was sequenced within a study of OX40 agonist ivuxolimab in advanced cancers. Concerning the study at large: Ivuxolimab, which targeted the costimulatory receptor OX40 (CD134), was an agonistic, fully human IgG2 monoclonal antibody. Partial responses occurred in three dose-escalation patients, of whom one had hepatocellular carcinoma and two had cutaneous melanoma. Prior anti-PD-1, anti-PD-L1 or anti-CTLA-4 therapy was permitted, and checkpoint inhibitors had been received by under 50% of dose-escalation patients. Peripheral TCRbeta sequencing was intended to test whether TCR sequence diversity was altered and clonal T-cell expansion was caused by ivuxolimab. The monotherapy dose-escalation portion (N of about 50 patients) of the phase I ivuxolimab trial is reported in the paper. Among the roughly 50 dose-escalation patients, 19 had hepatocellular carcinoma, roughly 15 melanoma, 9 renal cell carcinoma and 9 head and neck cancer. In the dose-escalation cohort, nearly 85% of patients were male, and the mean age was 60 years with a range of roughly 20 to 80. Intravenous ivuxolimab was administered to patients every 2 weeks at six dose levels: 0.01, 0.1, 0.3, 1.5, 3 and 10 mg/kg.

The germline V end is reduced by 3 bases and the J end by 4 bases; junction bases left unmatched: 17. The CDR3 runs 18 amino acids, cysteine and phenylalanine included. The read is trimmed to its CDR3 DNA, 54 bases read in frame from base 1. The germline V gene (reference sequence) gives CDR1 as LNHDA and CDR2 as SQIVND. To sequence the TCRbeta CDR3 region, genomic DNA was isolated from the sorted cells. TCRbeta CDR3 regions were sequenced using the immunoSEQ Assay. TCRdb provides this immuneACCESS table in a form limited to in-frame rearrangements. Some clones are lacking; in checked studies, under half of them reflect an unresolved V gene, and why the rest are absent is not known. This sample is represented by around 77,000 clones; approximately 83% of them were singletons. Roughly 0.7% of the sample lies in the top ten. The trial excluded patients who had a history of autoimmune disease or were on systemic immunosuppression. Peripheral blood for TCR sequencing was drawn from every dose cohort at baseline, at cycle 4 day 1 and at cycle 7 day 1. Samples came from an open-label, multicenter, first-in-human phase I dose-escalation trial of ivuxolimab. Adults with locally advanced or metastatic head and neck squamous cell, hepatocellular, melanoma or renal cell carcinoma were enrolled in the trial. Before TCR sequencing, CD4+ T cells and CD8+ T cells from peripheral blood were sorted into separate populations.

What the work shows at the level of the full study, not this receptor alone: Partial responders in the 0.1-3.0 mg/kg groups had among the lowest normalized peripheral clonal expansion, especially among CD8+ T cells. After ivuxolimab, CD8+ T cells had more expanded clones than CD4+ T cells on average. Which antigens the clonally expanded peripheral T cells were specific for was not determined. At doses of 0.1 to 3.0 mg/kg, clonal expansion of both CD4+ and CD8+ T cells in blood was seen between baseline and week 6. Low levels of normalized T-cell clonal expansion were also seen in some patients who did not respond.

This clone was counted at least ten times. The antigen it binds to is not known. Base quality data are lacking; no much larger clone is found one base away. Specimen: CD4+ or CD8+ T cells sorted from blood, collected in a trial of the OX40 agonist ivuxolimab. Here the chain combines TRBV19 and TRBJ1-2; 7 junctional bases match TRBD1. The TCR sequence derives from an adult with an advanced solid tumor such as melanoma, head and neck, liver or kidney cancer. The base sequence is TGTGCCAGTAGTATGCCCGGGGAGGGGGCCCCTACCTCCTATGGCTACACCTTC. It translates as CASSMPGEGAPTSYGYTF.